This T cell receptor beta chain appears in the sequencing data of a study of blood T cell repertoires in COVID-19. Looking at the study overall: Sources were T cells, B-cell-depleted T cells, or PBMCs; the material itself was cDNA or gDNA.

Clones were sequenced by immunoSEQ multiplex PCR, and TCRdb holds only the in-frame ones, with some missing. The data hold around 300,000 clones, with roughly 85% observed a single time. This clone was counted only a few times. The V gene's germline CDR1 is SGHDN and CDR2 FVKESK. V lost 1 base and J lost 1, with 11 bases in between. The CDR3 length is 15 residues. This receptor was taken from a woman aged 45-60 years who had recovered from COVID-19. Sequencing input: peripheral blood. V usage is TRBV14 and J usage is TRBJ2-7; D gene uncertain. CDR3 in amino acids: CASSQAEVRSYEQYF. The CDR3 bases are TGTGCCAGCAGCCAAGCTGAGGTGAGATCCTACGAGCAGTACTTC.